Sequencing of this TCR beta chain was carried out in a study of blood T cell repertoires in COVID-19. Study processing details: Scientists estimated how many nucleated cells there were by amplifying reference gene primers. Generated by immunoSEQ multiplex PCR, the TCRdb table keeps only in-frame clones and is missing some. Clonal size and the V and J genes are those of that table, whereas D and trimming came from the DNA. The sample lists more than 250,000 clones, around 88% occurring once. The CDR3 extends over 13 amino acids. Germline V gene data show CDR1 as LGHNA and CDR2 as YNFKEQ. With 4 bases removed from V and 2 bases from J, the gap between germline ends came to 6 bases.

The chain uses TRBV4-2 and TRBJ1-3; D unresolved. This receptor was obtained from a woman between 40 and 55 years old with acute COVID-19. Sequencing was performed on PBMCs or T cells enriched from blood (not recorded which). The CDR3 loop is CASSRGPGNTIYF. The CDR3 nucleotides are TGTGCCAGCAGCCGTGGCCCTGGAAACACCATATATTTT.